This paragraph covers one T cell receptor (beta chain) sequence. The data are from a study of blood T cell repertoires in COVID-19. Study as a whole: Specimens from acute and convalescent COVID-19 originated in the United States, Italy and Spain. Sources were T cells, B-cell-depleted T cells, or PBMCs; the material itself was cDNA or gDNA.

Deletions cut 8 bases from V and 6 bases from J, with 11 bases between. The germline V gene has CDR1 SNHLY and CDR2 FYNNEI. This CDR3 is built from 13 residues. How the authors handled the data: Estimation of nucleated cell counts was performed using reference gene primer amplification. Clones were read by immunoSEQ multiplex PCR, and TCRdb kept only the in-frame ones, dropping some. V and J calls and clone size come straight from that table; D and trimming were deduced from the DNA. Here the sample spans around 120,000 clones, 87% being singletons. This chain joins TRBV2 and TRBJ1-6, with D possibly TRBD1 on 5 matching bases. What was sequenced was peripheral blood. The clonotype originates from a woman in her 70s with acute or convalescent COVID-19. This chain's CDR3 is CASGDQGNSPLHF. The CDR3 DNA is TGTGCCAGCGGAGACCAGGGTAATTCACCCCTCCACTTT. Variable domain in full (rest from reference TRBV2 and TRBJ1-6): EPEVTQTPSHQVTQMGQEVILRCVPISNHLYFYWYRQILGQKVEFLVSFYNNEISEKSEIFDDQFSVERPDGSNFTLKIRSTKLEDSAMYFCASGDQGNSPLHFGNGTRLTVT.